A selection of T cell receptor beta chains follows, all from one sample in a study of blood T cell repertoires in COVID-19. Sequencing was performed with immunoSEQ multiplex PCR; in TCRdb, only in-frame clones are kept and a portion is missing. The sample records about 200,000 clones, 85% being singletons. The sequencing input was peripheral blood. Receptors originate from a man aged 55-75 years with COVID-19, enrolled during active disease. The CDR3 runs from the conserved cysteine through the conserved F or W. A D gene is named only where the DNA matches it firmly. The size field is filled for only some rows; it gives once, few, many or a size class.

clone_size	v_call	j_call	d_call	cdr3_nt	cdr3_aa
.	TRBV19	TRBJ1-5	.	TGTGCCAGTAGTATTACGCCGGGGGGCAATCAGCCCCAGCATTTT	CASSITPGGNQPQHF
once	TRBV5-1	TRBJ2-5	TRBD2	TGCGCCAGCACCTTAGCGGGAGCAAGACAAGAGACCCAGTACTTC	CASTLAGARQETQYF
.	TRBV3-1/TRBV3-2	TRBJ2-2	TRBD2	TGTGCCAGCAGCCGACTGACTAGCGGGAGGAACACCGGGGAGCTGTTTTTT	CASSRLTSGRNTGELFF
.	TRBV3-1/TRBV3-2	TRBJ2-4	.	TGTGCCAGCAGCCAAGAGCCCGGTGGGCTAACCAGGGTTATTCAGTACTTC	CASSQEPGGLTRVIQYF
.	TRBV9	TRBJ1-1	TRBD1	TGTGCCAGCAGCGTGGGACAGGGTAGGACTGAAGCTTTCTTT	CASSVGQGRTEAFF
.	TRBV5-1	TRBJ2-7	TRBD1	TGCGCCAGCAGCTGGGACAGGGGGGAAACCGAGCAGTACTTC	CASSWDRGETEQYF
.	TRBV5-6	TRBJ2-7	.	TGTGCCAGCAGTTTAGCCGTGACCTACGAGCAGTACTTC	CASSLAVTYEQYF
once	TRBV15	TRBJ2-1	.	TGTGCCACCAGCAGAGATTTCGGGAACTACAATGAGCAGTTCTTC	CATSRDFGNYNEQFF
.	TRBV14	TRBJ1-6	.	TGTGCCAGCAGCCAAGATTTTCCGGGTATAGGTTATAATTCACCCCTCCACTTT	CASSQDFPGIGYNSPLHF
.	TRBV3-1/TRBV3-2	TRBJ2-7	.	TGTGCCAGCAGCCAAAGGGGCGGATCTGGCGGTTACGAGCAGTACTTC	CASSQRGGSGGYEQYF
.	TRBV4-1	TRBJ2-7	.	TGCGCCAGCAGCCAGCACCGCGGGGCCTACGAGCAGTACTTC	CASSQHRGAYEQYF
.	TRBV10-3	TRBJ1-2	.	TGTGCCATCAGTGAGTCGAACGGACACCATGGCTACACCTTC	CAISESNGHHGYTF
.	TRBV10-3	TRBJ1-3	.	TGTGCCACAGGGGAGGGTGCTGGAAACACCATATATTTT	CATGEGAGNTIYF
.	TRBV5-5	TRBJ1-3	.	TGTGCCAGCAGCGCGGATCTCAACTCTGGAAACACCATATATTTT	CASSADLNSGNTIYF
.	TRBV4-2	TRBJ1-4	.	TGTGCCAGCAGCCAAGGGGGAGGGGACATTTATGAAAAACTGTTTTTT	CASSQGGGDIYEKLFF
few	TRBV3-1/TRBV3-2	TRBJ2-7	.	TGTGCCAGCTCAGAACGTGGCGAGCAGTACTTC	CASSERGEQYF
.	TRBV15	TRBJ2-7	.	TGTGCCACCAGCAGAGTTCGGGAACGCTACGAGCAGTACTTC	CATSRVRERYEQYF
.	TRBV6-2/TRBV6-3	TRBJ2-2	.	TGTGCCAGCAGTTTCTCTATCAAAGGGGCTTACACCGGGGAGCTGTTTTTT	CASSFSIKGAYTGELFF
once	TRBV7-8	TRBJ2-6	.	TGTGCCAGCAGCTCCGAGTTTCGGGGCTCTGGGGCCAACGTCCTGACTTTC	CASSSEFRGSGANVLTF
.	TRBV20-1	TRBJ2-5	.	TGCAGTGCTAGAGAGGAGGCCCAGTACTTC	CSAREEAQYF
once	TRBV28	TRBJ2-5	.	TGTGCCAGCAGTTTAGGAGGGTTAACTAGGGAGACCCAGTACTTC	CASSLGGLTRETQYF
.	TRBV6-2/TRBV6-3	TRBJ2-1	TRBD1	TGTGCCAGCAGTTACTCGGGGACAGTTTACAATGAGCAGTTCTTC	CASSYSGTVYNEQFF
.	TRBV10-2	TRBJ2-7	.	TGCGCCAGCAGCCAAAGACTGACCTCCTACGAGCAGTACTTC	CASSQRLTSYEQYF
.	TRBV19	TRBJ2-7	.	TGTGCCAGTAGTATGGGGCAGGGCTACGAGCAGTACTTC	CASSMGQGYEQYF
.	TRBV28	TRBJ2-1	TRBD2	TGTGCCAGCAGAACTAGCGGGACCTCCGGTGAGCAGTTCTTC	CASRTSGTSGEQFF
.	TRBV30	TRBJ1-5	.	TGTGCCTGGAGTGTACAAAGGACTCATCAGCCCCAGCATTTT	CAWSVQRTHQPQHF
.	TRBV30	TRBJ1-5	.	TGTGCCTGGAGTGTAACAGGGCGAGGGAATCAGCCCCAGCATTTT	CAWSVTGRGNQPQHF
.	TRBV6-5	TRBJ1-3	.	TGTGCCAGCACAAGGACACTCAGCTCTGGAAACACCATATATTTT	CASTRTLSSGNTIYF
.	TRBV5-6	TRBJ2-7	.	TGTGCCAGCAGCTGGAGAACTACCTACGAGCAGTACTTC	CASSWRTTYEQYF
.	TRBV30	TRBJ1-4	.	TGTGCCTGGAGTGTACTGAGGATCGTGGGTGAAAAACTGTTTTTT	CAWSVLRIVGEKLFF
.	TRBV30	TRBJ1-3	TRBD1	TGTGCCAGCAACAGGGGGTCTGGAAACACCATATATTTT	CASNRGSGNTIYF
.	TRBV10-3	TRBJ2-7	.	TGTGCCATCAGTGAGGGCGCGCGGCCGTACGAGCAGTACTTC	CAISEGARPYEQYF
.	TRBV6-2/TRBV6-3	TRBJ1-2	.	TGTGCCAGCAGTTACTCGAACCGGGGTGAAGGCTATGGCTACACCTTC	CASSYSNRGEGYGYTF
.	TRBV3-1/TRBV3-2	TRBJ1-2	.	TGTGCCAGCAGTTTAACGAGGACTGGAAACTATGGCTACACCTTC	CASSLTRTGNYGYTF
.	TRBV6-5	TRBJ1-1	.	TGTGCCAGCAAGCACAACACTGAAGCTTTCTTT	CASKHNTEAFF
.	TRBV7-3	TRBJ2-4	.	TGTGCCAGCAGCCCCTCCCCGCCGGGTACAGTTGGAGGGATTCAGTACTTC	CASSPSPPGTVGGIQYF
.	TRBV27	TRBJ2-3	TRBD2	TGTGCCAGCAGTCATCGCCGATTAGCGGGGCCCAATGCAGATACGCAGTATTTT	CASSHRRLAGPNADTQYF
.	TRBV19	TRBJ2-3	.	TGTGCCAGTAGTAATTGGCGCACAGATACGCAGTATTTT	CASSNWRTDTQYF
.	TRBV5-1	TRBJ1-4	TRBD1	TGCGCCAGCAGCTTGGGTGACAGGGTAGTCGAAAAACTGTTTTTT	CASSLGDRVVEKLFF
.	TRBV6-2/TRBV6-3	TRBJ1-5	.	TGTGCCAGCAGTTACCCAGACCTGACATACAATCAGCCCCAGCATTTT	CASSYPDLTYNQPQHF
.	TRBV28	TRBJ1-2	.	TGTGCCAGCAGTCTCCGGACAGCCTATGGCTACACCTTC	CASSLRTAYGYTF
.	TRBV29-1	TRBJ1-1	.	TGCAGCGCGAAGACTGGGAACACTGAAGCTTTCTTT	CSAKTGNTEAFF
.	TRBV4-2	TRBJ1-3	TRBD1	TGTGCCAGCAGCCCCTCCAGGGGGACAGGAAACACCATATATTTT	CASSPSRGTGNTIYF
.	TRBV4-2	TRBJ1-3	.	TGTGCCAGCAGCCAAGAAGGAGGGGTTGGAAACACCATATATTTT	CASSQEGGVGNTIYF
.	TRBV19	TRBJ1-2	.	TGTGCCAGTAGCCCGGGGGGCGGAGGCTATGGCTACACCTTC	CASSPGGGGYGYTF
.	TRBV5-1	TRBJ1-2	.	TGCGCCAGCAGCTACGACAGAAACTATGGCTACACCTTC	CASSYDRNYGYTF